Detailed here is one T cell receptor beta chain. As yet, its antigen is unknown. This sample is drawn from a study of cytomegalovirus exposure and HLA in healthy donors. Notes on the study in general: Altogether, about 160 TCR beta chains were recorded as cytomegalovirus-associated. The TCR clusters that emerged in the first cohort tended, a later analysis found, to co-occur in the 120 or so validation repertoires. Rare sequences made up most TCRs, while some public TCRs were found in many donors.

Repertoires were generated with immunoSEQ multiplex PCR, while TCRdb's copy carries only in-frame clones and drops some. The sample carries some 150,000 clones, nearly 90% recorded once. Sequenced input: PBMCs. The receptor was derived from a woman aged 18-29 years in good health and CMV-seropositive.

The CDR3: CASSLLDFHLHF. CDR3 nucleotides: TGTGCCAGCAGCTTGCTGGACTTTCACCTCCACTTT. The chain combines TRBV7-2 with TRBJ1-6; D is unresolved. V was trimmed by 3 bases and J by 15 bases, leaving 12 bases between them. This CDR3 has 12 residues. Germline loops: CDR1 SGHTA, CDR2 FQGNSA.